This TCR beta chain derives from a study of blood T cell repertoires in COVID-19. The length of the CDR3 is 15 residues. Trimming stripped 5 bases from V and 4 bases from J, with 15 bases between. The germline V gene encodes CDR1 SGHVS and CDR2 FQNEAQ. Per the authors' pipeline: The assay estimated nucleated cells by amplifying reference gene primers. Sequencing used immunoSEQ multiplex PCR; TCRdb keeps in-frame clones, though not all of them. For V, J and clone size, that table is used; D and trimming come from the DNA. The sample comprises about 99,000 clones, around 79% of which are singletons, and 18% rests with the top ten.

The rearrangement uses TRBV7-8 and TRBJ2-1; D is perhaps TRBD2 (6 bases). The receptor's source is a woman aged 80 or over with active or convalescent COVID-19. The sequencing sample was made of peripheral blood. The CDR3 loop is CASSPIRAGYNEQFF. Written as DNA, the CDR3 is TGTGCCAGCAGCCCTATCCGGGCGGGATACAATGAGCAGTTCTTC.